The T cell receptor (beta chain) under discussion was sequenced for a study of blood T cell repertoires in COVID-19. Trimming removed 6 bases from V and 6 bases from J, with 9 bases in between. The CDR3 has 12 amino acids. How the authors handled the data: The assay estimated nucleated cells by amplifying reference gene primers. The repertoire was sequenced with immunoSEQ multiplex PCR; TCRdb's copy has only in-frame clones and lacks some. The V and J calls and clone size come from that table; D and trimming were worked out from the DNA. Of 200,000 to 300,000 clones in the sample, about 80% were seen once.

What was sequenced was peripheral blood. The chain is built from TRBV12-3 or TRBV12-4 and TRBJ1-5; the D gene is possibly TRBD1 (5 bases). This TCR derives from an elderly woman with acute or convalescent COVID-19. CDR3 nucleotide sequence: TGTGCCAGCAGGGAAGGGGTTCAGCCCCAGCATTTT. This codes for CASREGVQPQHF.